The sequence of this T cell receptor (beta chain) was determined in a study of cytomegalovirus exposure and HLA in healthy donors. Study-level background: Under 90% of more than 300 genotyped donors fell in the Caucasian-associated ancestry cluster.

It was with 60 Vbeta and 13 Jbeta primers that the PCR ran. Generated by immunoSEQ multiplex PCR, the TCRdb table keeps only in-frame clones and is missing some. The data contain around 220,000 clones, roughly 75% of them seen just once; the ten biggest clones take up under 2%. Study conclusions and caveats: Most of the TCR beta V segments (in an earlier analysis) were productive either about 87% or about 30% of the time. CMV serostatus was the sole immune exposure data available. In vitro work confirmed that three CMV-associated chains recognize CMV antigens.

Germline CDR1 reads SQVTM; CDR2 reads ANQGSEA. V was shortened by 2 bases and J by 4 bases, with 11 bases between the two germline ends. This CDR3 is 14 amino acids long. Details on this clone: Its antigen is as yet unknown.

The sequence was obtained from a woman in her twenties or thirties in good health and CMV-seronegative. The sequencing sample was made of PBMCs. This chain uses TRBV29-1 with TRBJ2-2, with D perhaps TRBD1 (6 bases). The CDR3 DNA reads as TGCAGCGTTGAATGGGGGCAGGGCACCGGGGAGCTGTTTTTT. It encodes CSVEWGQGTGELFF.